The clone carrying this T cell receptor (beta chain) was detected only once. TCRdb independently ran MiXCR on the 5' RACE reads; one entry per CDR3 protein. The table shows around 590,000 distinct CDR3 sequences, with 12% occurring only once. The sample belongs to a study of T cells after yellow fever vaccination. The sequencing here drew on PBMCs, taken on the day of the yellow fever booster vaccination. This TCR was sampled from a man aged 30 to 45 who received the YFV17D yellow fever vaccine.

The CDR3 nucleotides read TGCAGTGCTAGAAGAGGGGGGCGGAAAGAGACCCAGTACTTC. Translating it yields CSARRGGRKETQYF. The V and J genes are TRBV20-1 and TRBJ2-5; D is perhaps TRBD1 or TRBD2 (6 bases each). This CDR3 region has 14 residues. V was shortened by 2 bases and J by 3 bases, with 13 bases between the two germline ends. Germline CDR1 DFQATT, CDR2 SNEGSKA (reference sequence).